Sequencing of this TCR beta chain was carried out in a study of response to subunit inactivated influenza vaccine (dated by TCRdb to 2016 to 2019). Regarding the complete study: To follow how T cells responded to a trivalent subunit inactivated influenza vaccine, the researchers relied on deep quantitative profiling of the T cell receptor repertoire. Beyond this particular receptor, the publication reports: It was suggested by the authors that each seasonal influenza vaccination may recruit only a limited number of new T cells.

For CDR1 and CDR2, the germline V gene (reference sequence) lists LNHDA and SQIVND. Trimming takes 5 bases from V and 10 bases from J, and the germline ends sit 9 bases apart. Taken from cysteine to phenylalanine, the CDR3 has 11 residues. Left in the record is the CDR3 DNA by itself, 33 bases read in frame from the first base. The sample's time point label is to be understood as: 45 to 55 days after influenza vaccine administration. Libraries were prepared through RT-PCR. Sequencing used an Illumina HiSeq 2500. The public reads were quality trimmed at Q25 with fastp and then assembled into clones with MiXCR by TCRdb, keeping productive beta chains. For every CDR3 protein sequence, its rows merge into one entry that carries the most common genes and DNA. Within this sample are fewer than 650,000 distinct CDR3 sequences, with 10% to 15% of them counted one time only. 10% to 15% of the sample is taken by the ten largest.

A remark on this clonotype: Its specific antigen is unknown. It has no much larger one-base neighbor in the sample; base qualities were not kept.

Sequencing used PBMCs from blood, obtained around seven weeks after vaccination. This clonotype was obtained from a man aged 50 or older who received an inactivated influenza vaccine. Donor details come from another sample of the same person, matched by shared clones. Here the chain combines TRBV19 and TRBJ2-1; confidence is insufficient to name the D gene. The sequenced DNA: TGTGCCAGTAGTGTGGGCCACGAGCAGTTCTTC. Its translation is CASSVGHEQFF. Full variable domain (CDR3 extended with the reference TRBV19 and TRBJ2-1 proteins): DGGITQSPKYLFRKEGQNVTLSCEQNLNHDAMYWYRQDPGQGLRLIYYSQIVNDFQKGDIAEGYSVSREKKESFPLTVTSAQKNPTAFYLCASSVGHEQFFGPGTRLTVL.